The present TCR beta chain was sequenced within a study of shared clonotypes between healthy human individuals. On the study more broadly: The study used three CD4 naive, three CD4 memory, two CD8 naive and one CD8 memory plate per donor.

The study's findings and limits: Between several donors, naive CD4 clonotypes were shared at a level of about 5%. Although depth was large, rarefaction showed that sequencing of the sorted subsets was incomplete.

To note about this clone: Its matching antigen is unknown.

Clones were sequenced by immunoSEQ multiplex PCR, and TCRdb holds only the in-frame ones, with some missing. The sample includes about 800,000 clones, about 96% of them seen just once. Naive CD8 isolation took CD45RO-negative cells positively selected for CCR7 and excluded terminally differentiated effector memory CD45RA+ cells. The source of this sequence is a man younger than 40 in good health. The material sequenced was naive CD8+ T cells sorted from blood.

The CDR3 DNA follows: TGTGCCAGCAGCTTGGAGGTTGGCCGCCCCTACGAGCAGTACTTC. It encodes CASSLEVGRPYEQYF. The V gene is TRBV5-6, the J gene TRBJ2-7, with unresolved D. This CDR3 has 15 amino acids. V lost 0 bases to trimming and J lost 2 bases, with 12 bases between them. CDR1 is SGHDT and CDR2 is YYEEEE in the germline V gene.